The source of this TCR beta chain is a study of molecular identifiers for immune sequencing clone quantification (dated by TCRdb to 2016 to 2018). The study in broad terms: For a replicate experiment, the RNA from either approximately 20,000 or 100,000 naive CD8 T cells was divided into five aliquots, and four of those aliquots went on to sequencing. The study was a methods study using CD8 T cells to benchmark molecular-identifier clustering-based TCR repertoire sequencing (MIDCIRS) and TCR RNA copy counting.

Libraries of naive CD8 T cells were generated from about 19,000 to 1,100,000 sorted cells, with 10%, 30% or 50% of the purified RNA used. Naive CD8 T cells were FACS-sorted as CD8+CD4-CCR7+CD45RA+ on a BD FACSAria II into RLT Plus buffer. To test detection sensitivity, Jurkat RNA equivalent to more than 9 TCR copies was spiked into samples of roughly 18,000-1,000,000 naive CD8 T cells. Enrichment of CD8 T cells was done with RosetteSep CD8+ T Cell Enrichment Cocktail plus Ficoll-Paque, and ACK red cell lysis came afterward. The paper's findings and limits, for the study overall: In CMV-specific effector cells, over 99% of molecules were held by clones above 20 RNA copies, whereas under 1% of molecules were held by such clones in naive cells. When barcode sub-clustering was omitted, TCR diversity was inflated by chimeric consensus sequences, with chimeras reaching as high as 47%. Naive libraries contained spiked-in Jurkat TCR RNA (roughly 10 copies' worth), which is not part of the donor repertoire. Modeling estimated about three recovered TCR RNA copies per cell, compared with about 10 by digital PCR, which implies roughly 27% capture efficiency. A single cell's worth of spiked-in Jurkat TCR RNA was reported detectable even among 750,000 to 1,000,000 naive CD8 T cells. Highly expanded clone sizes could be underestimated because identical TCR molecules may share a barcode.

The library was generated by PCR. Sequencing took place on a NextSeq 500. Bulk TCR libraries were made following a previously described method, with the TCR primers given in Table S5. Total RNA was purified with the Qiagen AllPrep DNA/RNA kit. Before analysis, reads from multiple sequencing runs of the same library were pooled. As for the original processing: Reads were retained only if an exact TCR constant sequence was present, and the retained reads were trimmed to 150 nt and grouped according to their 12-nt molecular barcodes. Reads in each barcode group were sub-clustered using a 15% Levenshtein threshold, and a quality-weighted consensus sequence was built for each RNA molecule. Non-functional sequences were excluded, and lower-count sequences lying one edit away from another sequence were also excluded. Based on a fit of two negative binomial distributions, barcode sub-clusters having less than 20% of the maximum read count were discarded. The public reads were reanalyzed by TCRdb: fastp trimming at Q25, MiXCR alignment, in-frame beta chains only. Identical CDR3 proteins give one entry, which carries the most common genes and DNA. The V and J calls, along with clone size, are taken from TCRdb and not from the paper's own processing. This sample is represented by under 600,000 distinct CDR3 sequences; roughly 25% of them were singletons. The ten largest make up approximately 0.8% of the sample.

As regards this clonotype: It lacks a known antigen. The input lacks base qualities; no much larger clone sits a single base away.

The germline V gene (reference sequence) specifies DFQATT as CDR1 and SNEGSKA as CDR2. The CDR3 runs 16 residues from the cysteine to the phenylalanine. Only the CDR3 DNA stays, 48 bases, in frame from base 1. V is cut by 0 bases and J by 3 bases, and the space between the germline ends is 15 bases. The receptor was isolated from a human donor in good health. Some libraries in this study had Jurkat cell RNA spiked in. The sample consisted of naive CD8+ T cells from blood, with Jurkat cell RNA spiked in. The cell subset or site tag for this specimen amounts to: FACS-sorted CD8+CD4-CCR7+CD45RA+ naive T cells. The sequence joins TRBV20-1 to TRBJ2-1, with the D segment identity uncertain. The DNA sequence reads TGCAGTGCTAGAGATAGGGCCTTCTCCGACTACAATGAGCAGTTCTTC. The encoded protein is CSARDRAFSDYNEQFF.